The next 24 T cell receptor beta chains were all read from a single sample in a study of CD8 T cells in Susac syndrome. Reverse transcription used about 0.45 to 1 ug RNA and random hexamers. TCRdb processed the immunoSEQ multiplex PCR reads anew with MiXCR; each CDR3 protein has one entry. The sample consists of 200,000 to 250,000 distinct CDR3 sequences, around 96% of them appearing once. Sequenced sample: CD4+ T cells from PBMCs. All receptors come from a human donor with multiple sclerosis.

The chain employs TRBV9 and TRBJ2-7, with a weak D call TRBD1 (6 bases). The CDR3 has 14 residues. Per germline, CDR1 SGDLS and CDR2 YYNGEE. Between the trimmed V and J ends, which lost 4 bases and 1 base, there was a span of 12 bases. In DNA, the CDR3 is TGTGCCAGCAGCACTCCTGACAGGTCCTACGAGCAGTACTTC. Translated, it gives CASSTPDRSYEQYF.

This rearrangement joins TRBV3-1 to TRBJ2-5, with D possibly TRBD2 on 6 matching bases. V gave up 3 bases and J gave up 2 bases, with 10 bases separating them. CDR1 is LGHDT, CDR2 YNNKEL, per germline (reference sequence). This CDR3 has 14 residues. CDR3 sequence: CASSQMRGQETQYF. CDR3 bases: TGTGCCAGCAGCCAGATGCGGGGTCAAGAGACCCAGTACTTC.

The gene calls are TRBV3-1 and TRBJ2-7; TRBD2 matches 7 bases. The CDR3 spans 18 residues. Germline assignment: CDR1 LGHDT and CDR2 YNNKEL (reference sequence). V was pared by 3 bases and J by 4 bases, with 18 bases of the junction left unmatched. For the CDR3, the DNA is TGTGCCAGCAGCCAGGGACCCCGCGGGCGGGAGCGAGCTTACGAGCAGTACTTC. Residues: CASSQGPRGRERAYEQYF.

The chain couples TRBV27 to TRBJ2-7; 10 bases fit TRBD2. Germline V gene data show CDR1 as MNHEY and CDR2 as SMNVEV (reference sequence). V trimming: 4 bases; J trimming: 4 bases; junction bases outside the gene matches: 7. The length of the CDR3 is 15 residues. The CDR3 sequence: CASSSSGSLLYEQYF. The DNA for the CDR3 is TGTGCCAGCAGTTCTAGCGGGAGTCTGTTGTACGAGCAGTACTTC.

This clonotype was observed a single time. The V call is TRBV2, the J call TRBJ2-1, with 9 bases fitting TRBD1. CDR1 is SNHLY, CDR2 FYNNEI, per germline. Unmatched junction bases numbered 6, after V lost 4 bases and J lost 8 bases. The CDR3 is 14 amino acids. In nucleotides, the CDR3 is TGTGCCAGCAGTGTGAGGACAGGGGAGCATGAGCAGTTCTTC. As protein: CASSVRTGEHEQFF.

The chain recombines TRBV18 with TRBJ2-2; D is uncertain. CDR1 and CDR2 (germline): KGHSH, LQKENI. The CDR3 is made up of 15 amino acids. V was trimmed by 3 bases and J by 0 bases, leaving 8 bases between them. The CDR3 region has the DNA TGTGCCAGCTCACCTCGTCAGCCGAACACCGGGGAGCTGTTTTTT. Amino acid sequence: CASSPRQPNTGELFF. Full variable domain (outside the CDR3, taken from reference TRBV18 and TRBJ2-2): NAGVMQNPRHLVRRRGQEARLRCSPMKGHSHVYWYRQLPEEGLKFMVYLQKENIIDESGMPKERFSAEFPKEGPSILRIQQVVRGDSAAYFCASSPRQPNTGELFFGEGSRLTVL.

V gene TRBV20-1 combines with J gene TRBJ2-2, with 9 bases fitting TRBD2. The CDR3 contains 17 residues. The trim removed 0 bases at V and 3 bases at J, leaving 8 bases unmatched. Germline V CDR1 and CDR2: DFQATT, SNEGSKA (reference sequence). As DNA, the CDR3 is TGCAGTGCTAGAGATCTGGCGGGAGGGGGTTACACCGGGGAGCTGTTTTTT. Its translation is CSARDLAGGGYTGELFF.

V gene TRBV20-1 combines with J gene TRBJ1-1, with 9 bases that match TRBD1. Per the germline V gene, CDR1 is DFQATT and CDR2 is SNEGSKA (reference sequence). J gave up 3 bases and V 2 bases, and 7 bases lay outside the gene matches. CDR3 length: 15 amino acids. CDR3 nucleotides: TGCAGTGCTAGAACACGACGGACAGGGGACACTGAAGCTTTCTTT. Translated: CSARTRRTGDTEAFF.

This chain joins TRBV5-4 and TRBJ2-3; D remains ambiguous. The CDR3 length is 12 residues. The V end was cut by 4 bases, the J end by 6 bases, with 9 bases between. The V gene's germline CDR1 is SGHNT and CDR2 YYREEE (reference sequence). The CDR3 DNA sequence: TGTGCCAGCAGCGTGCGGTACGATACGCAGTATTTT. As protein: CASSVRYDTQYF.

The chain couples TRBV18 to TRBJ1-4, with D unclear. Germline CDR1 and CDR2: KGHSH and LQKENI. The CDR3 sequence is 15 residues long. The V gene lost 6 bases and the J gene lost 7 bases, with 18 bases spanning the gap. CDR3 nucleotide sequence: TGTGCCAGCTCCCAACTCATCGGACTCGGTGAAAAACTGTTTTTT. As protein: CASSQLIGLGEKLFF.

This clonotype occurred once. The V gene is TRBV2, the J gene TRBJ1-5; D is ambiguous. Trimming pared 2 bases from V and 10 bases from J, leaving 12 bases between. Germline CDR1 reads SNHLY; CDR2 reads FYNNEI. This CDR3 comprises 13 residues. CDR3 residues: CASSETAAAPQHF. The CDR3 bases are TGTGCCAGCAGTGAAACGGCGGCAGCTCCCCAGCATTTT.

CDR3 in DNA: TGTGCCAGCAGTTTCTGGCTAGCGGGAGGGTTGGATACGCAGTATTTT. Its protein is CASSFWLAGGLDTQYF. The chain recombines TRBV27 with TRBJ2-3, with 12 bases that match TRBD2. CDR3 length: 16 residues. Germline V gene sequence: CDR1 MNHEY, CDR2 SMNVEV (reference sequence). The V gene end was trimmed by 3 bases and the J gene end by 6 bases; junction bases not matched to a gene: 7.

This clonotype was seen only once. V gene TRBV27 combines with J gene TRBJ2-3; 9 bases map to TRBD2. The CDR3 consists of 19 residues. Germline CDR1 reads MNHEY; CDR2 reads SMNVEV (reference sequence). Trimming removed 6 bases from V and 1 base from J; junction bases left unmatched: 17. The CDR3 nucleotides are TGTGCCAGCAGCCGGAGATCCGGGACTAGCAGAACCCGCACAGATACGCAGTATTTT. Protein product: CASSRRSGTSRTRTDTQYF.

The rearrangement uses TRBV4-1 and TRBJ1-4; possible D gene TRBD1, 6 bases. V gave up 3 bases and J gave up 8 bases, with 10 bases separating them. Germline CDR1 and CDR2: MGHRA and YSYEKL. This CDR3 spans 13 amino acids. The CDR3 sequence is CASSHVTGEKLFF. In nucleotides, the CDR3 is TGCGCCAGCAGCCACGTTACAGGGGAAAAACTGTTTTTT.

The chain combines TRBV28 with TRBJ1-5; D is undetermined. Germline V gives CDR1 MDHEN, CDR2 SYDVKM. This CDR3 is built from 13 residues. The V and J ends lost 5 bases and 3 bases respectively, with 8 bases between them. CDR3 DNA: TGTGCCAGCAGTGGACGGAACAATCAGCCCCAGCATTTT. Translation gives CASSGRNNQPQHF.

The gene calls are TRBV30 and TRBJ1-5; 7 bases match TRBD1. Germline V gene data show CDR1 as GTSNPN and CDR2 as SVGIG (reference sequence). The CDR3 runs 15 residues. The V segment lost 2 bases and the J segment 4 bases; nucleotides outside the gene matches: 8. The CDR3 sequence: CAWSLRQGPNQPQHF. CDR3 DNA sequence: TGTGCCTGGAGTCTTCGACAGGGCCCAAATCAGCCCCAGCATTTT.

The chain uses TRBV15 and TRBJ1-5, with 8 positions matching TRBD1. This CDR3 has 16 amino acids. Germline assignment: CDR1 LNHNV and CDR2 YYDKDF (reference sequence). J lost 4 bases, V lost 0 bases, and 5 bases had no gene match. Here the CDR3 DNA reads TGTGCCACCAGCAGAGATCAGGGGGCTAGGAATCAGCCCCAGCATTTT. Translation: CATSRDQGARNQPQHF.

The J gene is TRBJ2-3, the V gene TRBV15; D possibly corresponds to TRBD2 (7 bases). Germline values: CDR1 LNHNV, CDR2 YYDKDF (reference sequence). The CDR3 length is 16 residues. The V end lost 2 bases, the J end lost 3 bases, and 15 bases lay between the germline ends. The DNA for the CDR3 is TGTGCCACCAGCAGACTAGGGGGAGGGGGAACAGATACGCAGTATTTT. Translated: CATSRLGGGGTDTQYF.

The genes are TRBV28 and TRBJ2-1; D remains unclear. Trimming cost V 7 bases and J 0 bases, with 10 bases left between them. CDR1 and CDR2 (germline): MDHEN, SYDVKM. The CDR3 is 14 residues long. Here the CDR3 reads CASTVSSSYNEQFF. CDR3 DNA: TGTGCCAGCACAGTGAGCAGCTCCTACAATGAGCAGTTCTTC.

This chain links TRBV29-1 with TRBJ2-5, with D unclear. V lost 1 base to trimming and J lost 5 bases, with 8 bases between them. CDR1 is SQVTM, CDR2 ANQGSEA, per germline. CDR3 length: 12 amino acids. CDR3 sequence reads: CSVEAPVETQYF. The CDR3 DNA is TGCAGCGTTGAAGCCCCGGTCGAGACCCAGTACTTC.

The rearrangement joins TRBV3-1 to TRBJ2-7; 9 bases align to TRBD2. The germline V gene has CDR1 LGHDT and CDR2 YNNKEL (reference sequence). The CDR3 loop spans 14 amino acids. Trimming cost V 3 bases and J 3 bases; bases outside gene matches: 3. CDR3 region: CASSQTSGLYEQYF. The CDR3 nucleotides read TGTGCCAGCAGCCAGACTAGCGGACTCTACGAGCAGTACTTC.

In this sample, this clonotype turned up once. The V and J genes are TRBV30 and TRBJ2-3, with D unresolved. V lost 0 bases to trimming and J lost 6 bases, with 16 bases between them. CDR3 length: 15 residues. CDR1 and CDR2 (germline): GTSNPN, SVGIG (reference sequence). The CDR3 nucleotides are TGTGCCTGGAGTGTATCTCTCCTTCGACGGGATACGCAGTATTTT. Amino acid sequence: CAWSVSLLRRDTQYF.

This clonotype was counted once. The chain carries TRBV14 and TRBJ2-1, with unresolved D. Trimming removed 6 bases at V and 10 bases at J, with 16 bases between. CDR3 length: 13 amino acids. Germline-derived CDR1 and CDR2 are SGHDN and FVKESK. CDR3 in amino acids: CASSLEIVGEQFF. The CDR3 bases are TGTGCCAGCAGTCTAGAGATAGTCGGCGAGCAGTTCTTC.

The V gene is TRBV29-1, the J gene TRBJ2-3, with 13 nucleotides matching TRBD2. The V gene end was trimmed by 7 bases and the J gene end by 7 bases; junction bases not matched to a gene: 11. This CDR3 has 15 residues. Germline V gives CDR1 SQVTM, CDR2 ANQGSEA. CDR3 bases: TGCAGCGCCACAGGGACTAGCGGGATTATGAATACGCAGTATTTT. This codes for CSATGTSGIMNTQYF.